This T cell receptor (beta chain) was obtained from a study of Ad26.COV2.S vaccination and SARS-CoV-2 variants. Overall study context: By the intramuscular route, Ad26.COV2.S was given once, or twice 56 days apart. Study-wide points: Recipients of either vaccine or placebo displayed similar breadth of non-spike TCRs. Placebo recipients trailed vaccine recipients in spike-specific TCR breadth.

This clone has a handful of counts. Its specificity is unknown. Libraries were prepared by immunoSEQ multiplex PCR; TCRdb keeps only in-frame clonotypes and omits some of them. The sample carries fewer than 400,000 clones, 75% to 90% recorded once. Treatment meaning: roughly 20 received Ad26.COV2.S at low or high dose, single or two shots; about 5 received placebo; per-sample allocation not given. Samples analyzed were those drawn on day 63 after the first vaccine or placebo injection. Whoever gave the sample was an adult aged 18-55 years in Boston. This sequence was found in a person aged 18 to 59 who received the Ad26.COV2.S COVID-19 vaccine or a placebo. The source was peripheral blood, collected in a trial of Ad26.COV2.S vaccine versus placebo.

DNA of the CDR3: TGTGCCTGGAGTCTGGGGGCGAGTCGTGAGGGTAATTCACCCCTCCACTTT. Residues: CAWSLGASREGNSPLHF. J is TRBJ1-6 and V is TRBV30, with a tentative D call TRBD1 (6 bases). This CDR3 region has 17 residues. Trimming removed 2 bases at V and 6 bases at J, with 20 bases between. CDR1 and CDR2 (germline): GTSNPN, SVGIG (reference sequence).